This TCR beta chain appears in the sequencing data of a study of blood T cell repertoires in COVID-19. The overall study: The samples span acute and convalescent COVID-19 from the United States, Italy and Spain. Nucleic acid was either cDNA or gDNA, and it came from T cells, B-cell-depleted T cells, or PBMCs.

Original processing notes: For nucleated cells, counts were estimated from reference gene primer amplification. Sequenced by immunoSEQ multiplex PCR; TCRdb stores in-frame clones only, minus some. The V and J calls and clone size were taken over from that table, and D and trimming were inferred from the DNA. This table has about 99,000 clones, approximately 86% appearing once. The germline V gene has CDR1 SGHRS and CDR2 YFSETQ. The CDR3 is made up of 18 amino acids. J lost 2 bases, V lost 0 bases, and 12 bases had no gene match. The sequenced sample consisted of peripheral blood. V gene TRBV5-1 combines with J gene TRBJ2-3, with 7 bases lining up with TRBD2. The sequence came from a human donor in a cohort sampled during active COVID-19. The CDR3 protein is CASSLGGTTSSSTDTQYF. The CDR3 nucleotides are TGCGCCAGCAGCTTGGGGGGAACGACTAGCTCTTCCACAGATACGCAGTATTTT.